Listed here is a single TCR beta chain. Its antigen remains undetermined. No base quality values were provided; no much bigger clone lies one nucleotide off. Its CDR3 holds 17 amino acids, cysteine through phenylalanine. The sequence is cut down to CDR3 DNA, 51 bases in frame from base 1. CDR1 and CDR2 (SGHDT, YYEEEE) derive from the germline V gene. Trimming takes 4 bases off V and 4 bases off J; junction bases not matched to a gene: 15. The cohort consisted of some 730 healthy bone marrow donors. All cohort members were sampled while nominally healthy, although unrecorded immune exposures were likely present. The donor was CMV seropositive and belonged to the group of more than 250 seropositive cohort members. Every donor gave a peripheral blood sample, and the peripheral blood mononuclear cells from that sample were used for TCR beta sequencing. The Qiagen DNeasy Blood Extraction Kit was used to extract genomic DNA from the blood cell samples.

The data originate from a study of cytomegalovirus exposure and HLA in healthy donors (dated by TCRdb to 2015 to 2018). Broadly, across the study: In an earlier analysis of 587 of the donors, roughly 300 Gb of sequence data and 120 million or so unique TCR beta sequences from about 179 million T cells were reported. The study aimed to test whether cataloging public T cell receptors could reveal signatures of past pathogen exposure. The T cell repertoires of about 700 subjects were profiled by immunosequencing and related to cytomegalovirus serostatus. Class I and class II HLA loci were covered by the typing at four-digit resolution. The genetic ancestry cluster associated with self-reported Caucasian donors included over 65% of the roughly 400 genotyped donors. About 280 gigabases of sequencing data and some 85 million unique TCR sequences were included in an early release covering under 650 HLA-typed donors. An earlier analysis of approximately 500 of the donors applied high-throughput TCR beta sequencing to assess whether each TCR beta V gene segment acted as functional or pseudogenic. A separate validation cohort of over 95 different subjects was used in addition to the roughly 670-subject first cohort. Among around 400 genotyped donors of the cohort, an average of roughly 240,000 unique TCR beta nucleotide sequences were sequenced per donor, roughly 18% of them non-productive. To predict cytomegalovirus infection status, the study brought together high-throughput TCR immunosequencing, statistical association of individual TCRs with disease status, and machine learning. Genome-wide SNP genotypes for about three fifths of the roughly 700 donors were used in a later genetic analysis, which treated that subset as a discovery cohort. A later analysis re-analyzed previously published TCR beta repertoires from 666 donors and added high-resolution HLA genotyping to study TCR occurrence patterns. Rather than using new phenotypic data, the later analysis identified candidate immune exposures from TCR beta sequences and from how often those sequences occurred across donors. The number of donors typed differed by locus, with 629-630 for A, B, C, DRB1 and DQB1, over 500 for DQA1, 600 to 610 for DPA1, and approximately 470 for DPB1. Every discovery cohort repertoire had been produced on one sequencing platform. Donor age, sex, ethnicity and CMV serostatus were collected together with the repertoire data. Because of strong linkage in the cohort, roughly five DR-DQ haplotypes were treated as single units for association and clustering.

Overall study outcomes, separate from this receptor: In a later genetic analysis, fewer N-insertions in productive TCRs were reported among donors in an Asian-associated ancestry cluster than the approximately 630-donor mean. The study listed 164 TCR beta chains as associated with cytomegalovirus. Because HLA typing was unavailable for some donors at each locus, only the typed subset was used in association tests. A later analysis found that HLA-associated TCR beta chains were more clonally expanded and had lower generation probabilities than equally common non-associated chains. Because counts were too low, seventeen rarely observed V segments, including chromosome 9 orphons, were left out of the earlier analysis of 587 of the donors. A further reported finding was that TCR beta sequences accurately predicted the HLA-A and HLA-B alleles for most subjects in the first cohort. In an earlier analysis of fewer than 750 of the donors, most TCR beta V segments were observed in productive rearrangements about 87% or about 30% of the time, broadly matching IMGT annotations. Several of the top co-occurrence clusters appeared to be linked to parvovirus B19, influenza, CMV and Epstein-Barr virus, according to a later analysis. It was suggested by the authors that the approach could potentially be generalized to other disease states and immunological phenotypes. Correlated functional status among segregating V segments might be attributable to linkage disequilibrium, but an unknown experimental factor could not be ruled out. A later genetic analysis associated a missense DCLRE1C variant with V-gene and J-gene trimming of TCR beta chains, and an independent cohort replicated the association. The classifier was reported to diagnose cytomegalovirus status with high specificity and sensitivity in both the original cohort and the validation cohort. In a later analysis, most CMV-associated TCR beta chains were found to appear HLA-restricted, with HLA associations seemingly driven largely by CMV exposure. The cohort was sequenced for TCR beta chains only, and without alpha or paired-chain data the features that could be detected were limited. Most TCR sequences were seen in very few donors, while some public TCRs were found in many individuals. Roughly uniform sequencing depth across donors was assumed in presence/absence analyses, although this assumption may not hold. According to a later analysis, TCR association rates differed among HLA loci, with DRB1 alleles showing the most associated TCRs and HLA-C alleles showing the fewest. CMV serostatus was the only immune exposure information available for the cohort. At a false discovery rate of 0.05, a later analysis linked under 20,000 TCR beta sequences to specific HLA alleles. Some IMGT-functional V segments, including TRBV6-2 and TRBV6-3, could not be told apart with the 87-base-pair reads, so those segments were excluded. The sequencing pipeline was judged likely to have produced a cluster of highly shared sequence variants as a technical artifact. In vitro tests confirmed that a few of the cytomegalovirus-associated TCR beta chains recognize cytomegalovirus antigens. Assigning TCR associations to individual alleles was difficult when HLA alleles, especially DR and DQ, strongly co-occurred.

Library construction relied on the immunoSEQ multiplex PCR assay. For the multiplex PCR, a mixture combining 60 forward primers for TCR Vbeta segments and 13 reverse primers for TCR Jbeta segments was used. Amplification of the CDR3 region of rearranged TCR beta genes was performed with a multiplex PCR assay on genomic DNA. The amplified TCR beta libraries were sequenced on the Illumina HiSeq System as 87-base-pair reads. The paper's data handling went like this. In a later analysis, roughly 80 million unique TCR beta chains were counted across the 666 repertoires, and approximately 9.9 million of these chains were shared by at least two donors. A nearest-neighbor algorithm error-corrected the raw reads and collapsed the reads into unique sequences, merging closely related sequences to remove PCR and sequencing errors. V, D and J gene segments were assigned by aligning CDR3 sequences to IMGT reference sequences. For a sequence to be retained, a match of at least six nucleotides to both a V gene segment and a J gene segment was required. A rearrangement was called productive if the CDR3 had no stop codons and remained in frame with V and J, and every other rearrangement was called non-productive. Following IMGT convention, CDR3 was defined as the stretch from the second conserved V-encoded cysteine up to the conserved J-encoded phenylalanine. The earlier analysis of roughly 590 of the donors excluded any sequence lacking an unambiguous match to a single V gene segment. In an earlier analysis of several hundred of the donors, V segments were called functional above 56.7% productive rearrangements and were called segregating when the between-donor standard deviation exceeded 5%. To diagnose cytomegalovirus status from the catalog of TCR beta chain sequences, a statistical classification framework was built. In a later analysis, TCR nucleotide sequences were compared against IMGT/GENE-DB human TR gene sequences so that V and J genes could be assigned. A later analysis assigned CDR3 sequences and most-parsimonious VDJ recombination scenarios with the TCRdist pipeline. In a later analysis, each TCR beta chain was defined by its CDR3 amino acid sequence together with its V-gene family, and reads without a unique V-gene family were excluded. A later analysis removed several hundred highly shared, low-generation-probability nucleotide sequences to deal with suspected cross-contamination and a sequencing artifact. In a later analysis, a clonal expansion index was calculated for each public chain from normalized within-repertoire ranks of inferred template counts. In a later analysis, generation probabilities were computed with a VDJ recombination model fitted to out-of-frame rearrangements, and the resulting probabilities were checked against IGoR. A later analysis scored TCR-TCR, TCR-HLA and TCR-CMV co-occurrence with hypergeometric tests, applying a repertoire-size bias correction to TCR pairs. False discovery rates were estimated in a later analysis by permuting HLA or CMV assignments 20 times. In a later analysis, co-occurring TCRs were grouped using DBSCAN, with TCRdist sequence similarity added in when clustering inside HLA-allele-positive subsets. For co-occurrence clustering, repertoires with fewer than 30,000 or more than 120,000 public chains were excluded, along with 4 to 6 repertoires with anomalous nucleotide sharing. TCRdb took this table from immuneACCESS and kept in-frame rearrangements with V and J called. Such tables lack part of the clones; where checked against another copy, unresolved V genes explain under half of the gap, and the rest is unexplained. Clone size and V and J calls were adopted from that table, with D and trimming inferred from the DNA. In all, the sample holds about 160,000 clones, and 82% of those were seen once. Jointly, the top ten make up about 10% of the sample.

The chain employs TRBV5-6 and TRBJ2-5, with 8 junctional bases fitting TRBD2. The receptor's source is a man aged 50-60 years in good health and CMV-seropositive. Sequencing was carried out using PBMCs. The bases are TGTGCCAGCAGCCCGGGGGCGGGAGGTTCCACAAGAGAGACCCAGTACTTC. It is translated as CASSPGAGGSTRETQYF.